This entry lists 2 T cell receptor beta chains sequenced from one sample in a study of shared T cell receptors in the human thymus. Sequencing was performed with immunoSEQ multiplex PCR; in TCRdb, only in-frame clones are kept and a portion is missing. The sample gives about 660,000 clones, about 90% of which show up once; roughly 0.0089% is in the top ten. The data were also submitted as part of a second study, on human thymus T cells.

The specimen was thymocytes. The receptors were gathered from a boy under two years old with a congenital heart defect.

The rearrangement links TRBV12-5 to TRBJ2-3; D gene ambiguous. Trimming cost V 3 bases and J 1 base, with 14 bases left between them. The germline CDR1 and CDR2 sequences are LGHNT and FRNRAP. The CDR3 extends over 16 amino acids. CDR3 bases: TGTGCTAGTGGTTTCACCGACTTGTCTCGCACAGATACGCAGTATTTT. Amino acids: CASGFTDLSRTDTQYF.

J is TRBJ1-6 and V is TRBV5-4; 8 bases line up with TRBD1. V dropped 0 bases and J dropped 2; count of bases not matched to a gene: 4. The CDR3 is 17 residues long. CDR1 and CDR2 (germline): SGHNT, YYREEE (reference sequence). Here the CDR3 DNA reads TGTGCCAGCAGCTTGGCGACGGGACAGGCCTATAATTCACCCCTCCACTTT. This encodes CASSLATGQAYNSPLHF.